The 8 T cell receptor beta chains presented below share a single source sample, sequenced in a study of cytomegalovirus exposure and HLA in healthy donors. The PCR was carried out with 60 Vbeta primers and 13 Jbeta primers. Using immunoSEQ multiplex PCR, the repertoire was profiled, and TCRdb retains in-frame clones only, with some absent. The sample features 70,000 to 75,000 clones, with 3.8% in its top ten. The sample taken for sequencing was PBMCs. The receptors shown here come from a female donor in good health and CMV-seropositive.

The rearrangement uses TRBV5-1 and TRBJ2-1; D is unresolved. Germline V gives CDR1 SGHRS, CDR2 YFSETQ. The CDR3 runs to 15 residues. V shed 4 bases and J shed 0 bases, with 11 bases lying between them. As DNA, the CDR3 is TGCGCCAGCAGCGAAGCCTCCGTCTCCTACAATGAGCAGTTCTTC. Amino acids: CASSEASVSYNEQFF.

The chain uses TRBV6-5 and TRBJ1-2, with 9 bases lining up with TRBD1. This CDR3 has 14 residues. V lost 5 bases to trimming and J lost 4 bases; unmatched junction nucleotides: 5. Germline loops: CDR1 MNHEY, CDR2 SVGAGI. The CDR3 region is CASSPWDRAYGYTF. DNA of the CDR3: TGTGCCAGCAGTCCCTGGGACAGGGCCTATGGCTACACCTTC.

The chain employs TRBV19 and TRBJ1-1, with 10 bases fitting TRBD1. J was trimmed by 1 base and V by 6 bases; bases with no gene match: 8. The CDR3 consists of 16 residues. Germline V gene data show CDR1 as LNHDA and CDR2 as SQIVND (reference sequence). The CDR3 sequence is CASRDRGYGANTEAFF. CDR3 in DNA: TGTGCCAGTAGGGACAGGGGGTATGGGGCGAACACTGAAGCTTTCTTT.

The chain couples TRBV27 to TRBJ2-7; weak D call: TRBD1 (6 bases). Germline V gene data show CDR1 as MNHEY and CDR2 as SMNVEV (reference sequence). This CDR3 has 15 residues. The V end was cut by 6 bases, the J end by 0 bases, with 15 bases between. The CDR3 region is CASSLTGMGSYEQYF. In DNA, the CDR3 is TGTGCCAGCAGCCTAACAGGGATGGGCTCCTACGAGCAGTACTTC.

The chain employs TRBV9 and TRBJ1-1; maybe TRBD1 (5 bases). The CDR3 sequence is 14 residues long. Germline CDR1 is SGDLS and CDR2 is YYNGEE. With 3 bases removed from V and 1 base from J, the gap between germline ends came to 10 bases. Here the CDR3 reads CASSARGRNTEAFF. The CDR3 nucleotides are TGTGCCAGCAGCGCGCGGGGGAGGAACACTGAAGCTTTCTTT. The full variable domain, rest sourced from reference TRBV9 and TRBJ1-1, is DSGVTQTPKHLITATGQRVTLRCSPRSGDLSVYWYQQSLDQGLQFLIQYYNGEERAKGNILERFSAQQFPDLHSELNLSSLELGDSALYFCASSARGRNTEAFFGQGTRLTVV.

The chain is built from TRBV14 and TRBJ2-5; no definite D call. V dropped 2 bases and J dropped 1 base, with 14 bases sitting between them. Germline V CDR1 and CDR2: SGHDN, FVKESK. This CDR3 spans 16 amino acids. The CDR3 DNA follows: TGTGCCAGCAGCCAATGGGTGGGCCAGAGCCAAGAGACCCAGTACTTC. Translation gives CASSQWVGQSQETQYF. Based on the CDR3 plus reference TRBV14 and TRBJ2-5, the full variable domain is EAGVTQFPSHSVIEKGQTVTLRCDPISGHDNLYWYRRVMGKEIKFLLHFVKESKQDESGMPNNRFLAERTGGTYSTLKVQPAELEDSGVYFCASSQWVGQSQETQYFGPGTRLLVL.

The CDR3 protein is CSVEGPTSGDYEQYF. CDR3 nucleotide sequence: TGCAGCGTTGAGGGCCCGACTAGCGGAGACTACGAGCAGTACTTC. The chain couples TRBV29-1 to TRBJ2-7, with 9 bases that match TRBD2. Losses at the gene ends were 3 bases for V and 3 bases for J; bases not matched to a gene: 9. From germline, CDR1 is SQVTM and CDR2 ANQGSEA. The CDR3 is 15 amino acids.

The chain uses TRBV11-3 and TRBJ2-7, with 7 bases identical to TRBD2. The CDR3 is made up of 13 amino acids. Germline-derived CDR1 and CDR2 are SGHNT and YENEEA. J gave up 2 bases and V 4 bases, and 2 bases lay outside the gene matches. CDR3 sequence reads: CASSYRGAYEQYF. The CDR3 region has the DNA TGTGCCAGCAGCTACCGGGGGGCCTACGAGCAGTACTTC. Combining the CDR3 with reference TRBV11-3 and TRBJ2-7 gives the whole variable domain EAGVVQSPRYKIIEKKQPVAFWCNPISGHNTLYWYLQNLGQGPELLIRYENEEAVDDSQLPKDRFSAERLKGVDSTLKIQPAELGDSAVYLCASSYRGAYEQYFGPGTRLTVT.